These 16 T cell receptor beta chains were sequenced from one sample in a study of shared clonotypes between healthy human individuals. Sequencing used immunoSEQ multiplex PCR; TCRdb keeps in-frame clones, though not all of them. Of a few million clones listed, around 90% were seen once; the top ten hold approximately 0.41%. The sequenced sample consisted of naive CD4+ T cells from PBMCs. Subset noted: CD45RA+ positively selected. Every receptor here comes from a man younger than 35 in good health. Some clones in this sample may be carry-over from other donors' samples.

V and J are TRBV15 and TRBJ1-2, with a weak D call TRBD1 (5 bases). Germline V gene data show CDR1 as LNHNV and CDR2 as YYDKDF (reference sequence). This CDR3 has 14 residues. Deletions cut 0 bases from V and 3 bases from J, with 8 bases between. The CDR3: CATSRDLGDYGYTF. DNA for the CDR3: TGTGCCACCAGCAGAGATTTGGGGGACTATGGCTACACCTTC.

The chain uses TRBV5-4 and TRBJ1-1; D is unresolved. The V gene lost 0 bases and the J gene lost 4 bases, with 10 bases spanning the gap. The CDR3 length is 14 residues. Germline loops: CDR1 SGHNT, CDR2 YYREEE (reference sequence). The CDR3 DNA sequence: TGTGCCAGCAGCTTGGCCCTTGGGAGCACTGAAGCTTTCTTT. It translates to CASSLALGSTEAFF. The variable domain in full, completed from reference TRBV5-4 and TRBJ1-1, reads ETGVTQSPTHLIKTRGQQVTLRCSSQSGHNTVSWYQQALGQGPQFIFQYYREEENGRGNFPPRFSGLQFPNYSSELNVNALELDDSALYLCASSLALGSTEAFFGQGTRLTVV.

The rearrangement uses TRBV28 and TRBJ2-6, with TRBD2 matching over 8 bases. The ends lost 5 bases at V and 0 bases at J; junction bases unmatched: 6. This CDR3 has 17 residues. From germline, CDR1 is MDHEN and CDR2 SYDVKM. In nucleotides, the CDR3 is TGTGCCAGCAGTCGCAGCGGGAGCCGCTCTGGGGCCAACGTCCTGACTTTC. Its protein product is CASSRSGSRSGANVLTF.

The rearrangement links TRBV4-1 to TRBJ2-1, with 11 nucleotides matching TRBD2. Trimming removed 6 bases from V and 2 bases from J; junction bases left unmatched: 3. CDR1 is MGHRA and CDR2 is YSYEKL in the germline V gene. CDR3 length equals 15 residues. CDR3 residues: CASRTGLAAYNEQFF. DNA for the CDR3: TGCGCCAGCAGAACGGGACTAGCGGCCTACAATGAGCAGTTCTTC.

The V call is TRBV13, the J call TRBJ2-7; TRBD1 agrees at 10 bases. V trimming: 5 bases; J trimming: 2 bases; junction bases outside the gene matches: 9. CDR1 PRHDT and CDR2 FYEKMQ come from the germline V gene (reference sequence). The CDR3 contains 16 residues. The CDR3 reads CASSTASGTGAYEQYF. CDR3 nucleotides: TGTGCCAGCAGCACCGCCTCCGGGACAGGGGCCTACGAGCAGTACTTC.

V gene TRBV27 combines with J gene TRBJ2-2; no clear D gene. The germline V and J ends were trimmed by 2 bases and 1 base, with 8 bases remaining between them. This CDR3 is 15 amino acids long. Per germline, CDR1 MNHEY and CDR2 SMNVEV (reference sequence). CDR3 nucleotides: TGTGCCAGCAGTTTACGGGCAGGGAACACCGGGGAGCTGTTTTTT. This encodes CASSLRAGNTGELFF.

This chain connects TRBV28 to TRBJ2-1; 12 bases fit TRBD2. CDR3 length equals 15 residues. The germline CDR1 and CDR2 sequences are MDHEN and SYDVKM. The trim removed 10 bases at V and 8 bases at J, leaving 12 bases unmatched. CDR3 sequence (DNA): TGTGCCACCGAAATTTGGGCTAGCGGGAGGGATGAGCAGTTCTTC. Its translation: CATEIWASGRDEQFF.

This clone has just a few counts. The chain joins TRBV30 to TRBJ1-1; 9 bases are shared with TRBD1. The CDR3 has 15 amino acids. Germline values: CDR1 GTSNPN, CDR2 SVGIG (reference sequence). V trimming: 3 bases; J trimming: 5 bases; junction bases outside the gene matches: 10. CDR3 protein: CAWRRKGTGRTEAFF. Here the CDR3 DNA reads TGTGCCTGGAGACGCAAGGGGACAGGGAGGACTGAAGCTTTCTTT.

The chain employs TRBV6-5 and TRBJ2-3; weak D call: TRBD1 (6 bases). From germline, CDR1 is MNHEY and CDR2 SVGAGI. The CDR3 length is 15 residues. The V gene lost 5 bases and the J gene lost 1 base, with 13 bases spanning the gap. CDR3 bases: TGTGCCAGCAGTCGGCCGGGACAACGCACAGATACGCAGTATTTT. Residues: CASSRPGQRTDTQYF.

The chain joins TRBV27 to TRBJ2-5; D uncertain. CDR3 size: 16 residues. Between the trimmed V and J ends, which lost 0 bases and 5 bases, there was a span of 16 bases. CDR1 is MNHEY, CDR2 SMNVEV, per germline (reference sequence). The CDR3 nucleotides are TGTGCCAGCAGTTTATCGTCCCTGCCGACTCGGGAGACCCAGTACTTC. The encoded protein is CASSLSSLPTRETQYF.

This chain joins TRBV6-1 and TRBJ2-5; D is unclear. Trimming removed 4 bases from V and 1 base from J, with 13 bases in between. Germline-derived CDR1 and CDR2 are MNHNS and SASEGT. The CDR3 is 15 amino acids. The CDR3 DNA follows: TGTGCCAGCAGTGGGGCAAAAAAGGGCCAAGAGACCCAGTACTTC. The encoded protein is CASSGAKKGQETQYF.

V usage is TRBV5-6 and J usage is TRBJ1-1; the D is unclear. V dropped 2 bases and J dropped 6 bases, with 17 bases sitting between them. The CDR3 is 15 amino acids. Germline V CDR1 and CDR2: SGHDT, YYEEEE. The CDR3 protein is CASSFREVPRAEAFF. In DNA form, the CDR3 reads TGTGCCAGCAGCTTTCGGGAAGTGCCCCGAGCTGAAGCTTTCTTT.

Regarding this clone: Different DNA sequences within this sample yield the same CDR3. The rearrangement links TRBV2 to TRBJ1-1; no reliable D call. Trimming removed 7 bases from V and 5 bases from J, with 11 bases in between. Per germline, CDR1 SNHLY and CDR2 FYNNEI. The CDR3 sequence is 12 residues long. The CDR3 region is CASNRERTEAFF. The CDR3 bases are TGTGCCAGCAATAGGGAGCGGACTGAAGCTTTCTTT. Using reference TRBV2 and TRBJ1-1 for the parts outside the CDR3, the full variable domain is EPEVTQTPSHQVTQMGQEVILRCVPISNHLYFYWYRQILGQKVEFLVSFYNNEISEKSEIFDDQFSVERPDGSNFTLKIRSTKLEDSAMYFCASNRERTEAFFGQGTRLTVV.

The chain carries TRBV13 and TRBJ2-3, with D possibly matching TRBD1 (6 bases). Trimming removed 0 bases at V and 1 base at J, with 11 bases between. The germline CDR1 and CDR2 sequences are PRHDT and FYEKMQ (reference sequence). The CDR3 has 16 residues. The CDR3 loop reads CASSLGGQYGTDTQYF. DNA for the CDR3: TGTGCCAGCAGCTTAGGGGGACAATACGGCACAGATACGCAGTATTTT.

The chain recombines TRBV28 with TRBJ1-1; tentatively, D is TRBD1 (6 bases). This CDR3 spans 16 amino acids. Per the germline V gene, CDR1 is MDHEN and CDR2 is SYDVKM. V was trimmed by 7 bases and J by 0 bases, leaving 18 bases between them. CDR3 in amino acids: CASTPSVGDMNTEAFF. The DNA of the CDR3 is TGTGCCAGCACCCCCAGCGTGGGGGACATGAACACTGAAGCTTTCTTT.

This chain joins TRBV5-1 and TRBJ2-1, with 9 positions matching TRBD2. The V and J ends lost 3 bases and 3 bases, in that order; junction bases with no gene match: 7. The CDR3 covers 16 residues. Germline V lookup: CDR1 SGHRS, CDR2 YFSETQ. The DNA of the CDR3 is TGCGCCAGCAGCTCGAGGGCTAGCGGGGTCTACAATGAGCAGTTCTTC. It yields the protein CASSSRASGVYNEQFF.